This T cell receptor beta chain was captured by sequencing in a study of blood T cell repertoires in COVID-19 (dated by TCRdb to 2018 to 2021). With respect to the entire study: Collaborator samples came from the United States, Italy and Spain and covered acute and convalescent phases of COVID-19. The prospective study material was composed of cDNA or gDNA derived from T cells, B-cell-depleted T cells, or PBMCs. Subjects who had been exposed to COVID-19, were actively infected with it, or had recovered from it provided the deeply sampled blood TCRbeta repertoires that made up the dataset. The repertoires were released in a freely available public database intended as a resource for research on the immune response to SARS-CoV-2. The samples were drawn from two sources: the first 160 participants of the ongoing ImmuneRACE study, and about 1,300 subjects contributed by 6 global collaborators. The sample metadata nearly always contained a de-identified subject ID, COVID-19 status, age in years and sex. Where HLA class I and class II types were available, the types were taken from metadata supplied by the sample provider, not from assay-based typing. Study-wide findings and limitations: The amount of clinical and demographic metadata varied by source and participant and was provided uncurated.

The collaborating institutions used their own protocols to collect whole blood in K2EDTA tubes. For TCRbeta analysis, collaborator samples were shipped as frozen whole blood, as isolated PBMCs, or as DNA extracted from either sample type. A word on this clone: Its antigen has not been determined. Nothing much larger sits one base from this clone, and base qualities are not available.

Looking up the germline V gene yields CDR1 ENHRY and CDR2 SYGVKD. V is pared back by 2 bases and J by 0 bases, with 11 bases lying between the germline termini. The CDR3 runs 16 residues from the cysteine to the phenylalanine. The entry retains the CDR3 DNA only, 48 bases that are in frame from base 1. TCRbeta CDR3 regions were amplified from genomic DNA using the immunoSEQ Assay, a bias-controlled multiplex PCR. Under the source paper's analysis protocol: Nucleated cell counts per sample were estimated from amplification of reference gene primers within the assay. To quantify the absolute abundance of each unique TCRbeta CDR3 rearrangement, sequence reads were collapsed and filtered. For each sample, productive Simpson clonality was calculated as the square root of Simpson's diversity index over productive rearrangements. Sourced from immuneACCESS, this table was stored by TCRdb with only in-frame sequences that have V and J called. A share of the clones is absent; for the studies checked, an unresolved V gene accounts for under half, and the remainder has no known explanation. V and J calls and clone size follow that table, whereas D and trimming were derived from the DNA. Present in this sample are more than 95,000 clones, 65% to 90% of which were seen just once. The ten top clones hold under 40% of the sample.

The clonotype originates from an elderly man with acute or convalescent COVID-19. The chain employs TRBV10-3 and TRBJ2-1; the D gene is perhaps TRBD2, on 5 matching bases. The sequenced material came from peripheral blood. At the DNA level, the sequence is TGTGCCATCAGTGAGGAGGGCCCTTCCTCCTACAATGAGCAGTTCTTC. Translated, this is CAISEEGPSSYNEQFF.